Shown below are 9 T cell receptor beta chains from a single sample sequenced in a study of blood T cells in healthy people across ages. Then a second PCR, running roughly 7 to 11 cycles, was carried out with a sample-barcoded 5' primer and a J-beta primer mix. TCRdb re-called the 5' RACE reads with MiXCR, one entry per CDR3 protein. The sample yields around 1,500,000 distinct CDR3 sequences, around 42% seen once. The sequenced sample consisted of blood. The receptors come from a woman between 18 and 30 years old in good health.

DNA for the CDR3: TGTGCCAGCAGCAAAGGGAAGGGGAACACTGAAGCTTTCTTT. Protein product: CASSKGKGNTEAFF. The gene calls are TRBV21-1 and TRBJ1-1. TRBV21-1 is annotated as a pseudogene. This CDR3 spans 14 amino acids.

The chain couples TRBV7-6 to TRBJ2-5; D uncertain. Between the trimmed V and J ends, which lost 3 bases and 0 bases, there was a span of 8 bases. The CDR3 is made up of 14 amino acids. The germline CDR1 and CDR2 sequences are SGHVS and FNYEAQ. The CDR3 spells CASSLEAYQETQYF. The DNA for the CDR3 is TGTGCCAGCAGCTTGGAAGCGTACCAAGAGACCCAGTACTTC.

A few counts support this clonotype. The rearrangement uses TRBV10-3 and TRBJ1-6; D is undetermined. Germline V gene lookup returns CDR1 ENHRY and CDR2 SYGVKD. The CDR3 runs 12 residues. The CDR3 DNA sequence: TGTGCAGCTGGGGAGGGCAATTCACCCCTCCACTTT. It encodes CAAGEGNSPLHF.

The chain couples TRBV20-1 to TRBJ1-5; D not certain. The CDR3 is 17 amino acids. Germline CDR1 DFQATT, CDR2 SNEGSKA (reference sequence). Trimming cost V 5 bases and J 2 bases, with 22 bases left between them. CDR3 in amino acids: CSAAREVGYSGNQPQHF. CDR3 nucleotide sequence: TGCAGTGCTGCCCGGGAAGTTGGGTATAGTGGCAATCAGCCCCAGCATTTT.

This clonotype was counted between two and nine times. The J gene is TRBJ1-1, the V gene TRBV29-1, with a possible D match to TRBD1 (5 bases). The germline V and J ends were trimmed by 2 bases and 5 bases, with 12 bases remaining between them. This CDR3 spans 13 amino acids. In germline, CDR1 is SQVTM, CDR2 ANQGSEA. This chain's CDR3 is CSVETGGGTEAFF. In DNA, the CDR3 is TGCAGCGTTGAAACCGGGGGAGGTACTGAAGCTTTCTTT.

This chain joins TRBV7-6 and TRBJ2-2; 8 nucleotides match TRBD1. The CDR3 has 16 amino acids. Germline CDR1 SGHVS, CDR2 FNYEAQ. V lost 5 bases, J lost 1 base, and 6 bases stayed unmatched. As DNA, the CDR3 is TGTGCCAGCAGCATGGACAGGGAATTGAACACCGGGGAGCTGTTTTTT. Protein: CASSMDRELNTGELFF.

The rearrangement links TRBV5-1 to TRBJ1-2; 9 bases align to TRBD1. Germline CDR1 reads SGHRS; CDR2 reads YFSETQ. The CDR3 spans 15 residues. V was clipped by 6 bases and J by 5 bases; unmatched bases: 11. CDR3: CASTSTGTGRYGYTF. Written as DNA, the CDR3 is TGCGCCAGCACCTCGACCGGGACAGGGAGATATGGCTACACCTTC.

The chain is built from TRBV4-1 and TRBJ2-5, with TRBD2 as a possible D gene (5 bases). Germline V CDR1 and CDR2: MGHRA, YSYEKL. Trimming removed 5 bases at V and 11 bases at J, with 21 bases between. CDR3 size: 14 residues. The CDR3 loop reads CASSFQEWEYEQYF. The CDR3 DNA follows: TGCGCCAGCAGCTTCCAGGAGTGGGAGTATGAGCAGTACTTC.

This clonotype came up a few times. The CDR3 DNA sequence: TGCGCCAGCGTCCGGGGTAGATTGCCCTACGAGCAGTACTTC. It yields the protein CASVRGRLPYEQYF. This chain connects TRBV10-2 to TRBJ2-7; D possibly corresponds to TRBD2 (5 bases). The CDR3 runs to 14 residues. Trimming pared 8 bases from V and 2 bases from J, leaving 16 bases between. Per germline, CDR1 WSHSY and CDR2 SAAADI.